In this sample, the clone carrying this TCR beta chain turned up a few times. The rectum was sampled with one to two pinch biopsies at colonoscopy. Profiled with immunoSEQ multiplex PCR; TCRdb holds only in-frame clones, not every one. Of about 20,000 clones detected, roughly 74% appear once; the ten largest clones hold approximately 6.3%. The sample is drawn from a study of pediatric ulcerative colitis. The germline V gene has CDR1 SEHNR and CDR2 FQNEAQ (reference sequence). This CDR3 spans 15 amino acids. V was trimmed by 6 bases and J by 0 bases, leaving 12 bases between them. The V and J genes are TRBV7-9 and TRBJ2-1; weak D call: TRBD1 (6 bases). This receptor was taken from a boy aged 10-17 years with moderate ulcerative colitis. Source material: gut tissue. For the CDR3, the DNA is TGTGCCAGCAGACCAGGACAGAGCTCCTACAATGAGCAGTTCTTC. It codes for CASRPGQSSYNEQFF.